Given below is one TCR beta chain in context. No antigen is known for it. These data come from a study of blood T cells in healthy people across ages. General study points: Investigators treated diversity estimates from one million T cells as underestimates.

The ends lost 2 bases at V and 10 bases at J; junction bases unmatched: 8. This CDR3 has 14 residues. Germline assignment: CDR1 LGHDT and CDR2 YNNKEL (reference sequence). No fewer than 6 million PBMCs went into each sample. Through a sample-barcoded 5' primer and a J-beta primer mix, a second PCR was run for roughly 6 to 12 cycles. MiXCR was run by TCRdb on the 5' RACE reads, yielding one entry per CDR3 protein. The sample has 550,000 to 750,000 distinct CDR3 sequences; under 25% are singletons. The sequence was obtained from a man aged 65 to 85 in good health. Sequenced material: blood. The chain has TRBV3-1 and TRBJ2-3; 8 bases match TRBD2. This chain's CDR3 is CASSQRASGSAQYF. Written as DNA, the CDR3 is TGTGCCAGCAGCCAACGCGCTAGCGGGTCCGCGCAGTATTTT.